Sequencing of this T cell receptor (beta chain) was carried out in a study of CXCR3-negative and CXCR3-positive naive CD8 T cells (dated by TCRdb to between 2019 and 2020). Context from the whole study: In total, 120 million to 150 million TRB reads were obtained, which works out to roughly 1.5 +/- 0.3 million reads per library. Diversity and physicochemical repertoire analyses were performed on around twelve donors pooled from two independent experiments. TRBV-TRBJ cluster analysis included naive subsets from 5 or 6 donors and memory cells from 3 donors.

For each CD8+ T cell subset, flow sorting was done in triplicate, and 250,000 to 300,000 cells per subset went directly into RLT lysis buffer. To exclude memory contaminants, naive CD8+ T cells were stringently defined as CD45RO-CCR7+CD27+CD95-. Peripheral blood mononuclear cells were isolated from buffy coats by standard density gradient centrifugation. Naive CXCR3-negative and CXCR3-positive CD8+ T cells were flow-sorted using a FACSAria III. Total RNA was extracted from sorted cells with an RNeasy Mini Kit. The CDR3 covers 17 residues, taking in both the cysteine and the phenylalanine. There is no recorded DNA. CDR1 MGHRA and CDR2 YSYEKL are derived from the germline V gene. The study at large found these results: Comparably high repertoire diversity was found in both naive subsets, whereas much lower repertoire diversity was found in memory CD8+ T cells. Freshly isolated PBMCs were used for most assays because CXCR3 expression went down partially after cryopreservation. TRB CDR3s from CXCR3-positive naive cells showed higher hydrophobicity (lower Kidera factor 4), lower energy, and higher strength and volume indices than CXCR3-negative naive cells. Similar TRBV-TRBJ usage was shown by naive CXCR3-negative and CXCR3-positive cells from the same donor, whereas distinct patterns were shown by memory cells. Surface CD5, linked to self-reactivity in mice, was comparable between naive subsets; TCR interaction strength was therefore also inferred from TRB CDR3 physicochemical properties.

Of note for this clonotype: Which antigen it targets is not known.

The instrument given in TCRdb is NextSeq 550. The Human TCR Profiling Kit (MiLaboratory) was used to make UMI-labeled 5' RACE TRB cDNA libraries. The full amount of extracted RNA was used for cDNA synthesis, and the full amount of resulting cDNA was used for PCR amplification. Libraries were prepared in parallel with an identical number of PCR cycles. The published analysis was carried out like this. About 50,000 +/- 10,000 unique UMI-labeled TRB cDNA molecules per library were extracted with MIGEC and MiXCR, with at least two reads per UMI required. Each library averaged around 40,000 +/- 10,000 functional in-frame TRB CDR3 nucleotide clonotypes without stop codons. After downsampling to 5000 UMI-labeled TRB molecules per sample, diversity metrics such as normalized Shannon-Wiener and Chao1 were calculated in VDJtools. For the central five CDR3 residues, VDJtools calculated physicochemical properties weighted by clonotype size, namely interaction energy, strength, volume and Kidera factor 4. TCRdb reprocessed the sequencing reads and holds a single record per CDR3 protein sequence, with no DNA. The V and J calls reflect TCRdb's pipeline rather than the authors' work. Per the sample table, the count is 100,000 to 150,000 distinct CDR3 sequences. Approximately 0.29% of the sample is taken by the ten largest.

Input material: naive CXCR3- CD8+ T cells from blood. The sample's cell subset or site label, decoded: CD45RO-CCR7+CD27+CD95- naive CD8+ T cells lacking CXCR3 (TNR3-). This sequence originates from a human donor in good health. Some clones in this sample may be carry-over from other donors' samples. The sequence is built from TRBV4-1 and TRBJ2-1. The CDR3 has the sequence CASSQDNAYSSYNEQFF.